This T cell receptor beta chain was identified during a study of beta chain features in type 1 diabetes. Findings and caveats of the study: People with Type 1 diabetes carried modestly yet significantly shorter TCRB CDR3s in all four CD4+ subsets.

Markers CD45RO/CCR7/CD25/CD127/CD95/CD27 served to sort CD4+ naive, central memory, regulatory and stem cell-like memory cells. For this clone: Its antigen is as yet unknown. Other nucleotide sequences from this sample produce the same CDR3.

Every isolated RNA sample was fully reverse transcribed, so sequencing captured expressed TCRB transcripts. Here immunoSEQ multiplex PCR was the method, and the copy in TCRdb shows in-frame clones only, minus some. Among about 140,000 clones, roughly 10% were seen once, and the ten largest hold approximately 0.65%. V gave up 0 bases and J gave up 0 bases, with 7 bases separating them. The CDR3 loop spans 14 amino acids. Germline loops: CDR1 SGHRS, CDR2 YFSETQ. The receptor comes from a woman aged 35 to 49 in good health. The sample was central memory CD4+ T cells from blood. This sequence joins TRBV5-1 and TRBJ2-7; the D is unclear. The DNA for the CDR3 is TGCGCCAGCAGCTTGGACCCGAGCTCCTACGAGCAGTACTTC. It specifies CASSLDPSSYEQYF.